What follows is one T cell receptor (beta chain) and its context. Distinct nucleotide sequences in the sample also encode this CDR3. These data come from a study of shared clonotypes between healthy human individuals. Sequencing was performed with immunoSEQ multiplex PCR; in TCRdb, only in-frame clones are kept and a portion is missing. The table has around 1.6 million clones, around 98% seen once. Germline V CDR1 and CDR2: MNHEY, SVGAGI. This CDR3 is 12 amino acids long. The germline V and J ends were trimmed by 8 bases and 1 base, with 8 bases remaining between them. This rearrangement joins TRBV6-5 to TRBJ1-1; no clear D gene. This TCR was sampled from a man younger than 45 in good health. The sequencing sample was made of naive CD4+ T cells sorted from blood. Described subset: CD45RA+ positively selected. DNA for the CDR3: TGTGCCAGCCGGCGGCCGAACACTGAAGCTTTCTTT. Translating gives CASRRPNTEAFF.